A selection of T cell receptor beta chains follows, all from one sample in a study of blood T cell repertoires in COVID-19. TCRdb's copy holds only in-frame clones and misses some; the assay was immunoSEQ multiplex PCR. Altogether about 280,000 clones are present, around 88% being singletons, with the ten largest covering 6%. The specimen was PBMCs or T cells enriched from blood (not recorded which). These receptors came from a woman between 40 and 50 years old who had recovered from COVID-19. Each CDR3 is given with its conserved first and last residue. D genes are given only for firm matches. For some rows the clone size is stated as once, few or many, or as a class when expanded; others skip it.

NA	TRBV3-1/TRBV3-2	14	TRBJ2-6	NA	CASRTSSGANVLTF	TGTGCCAGCAGGACTAGCTCTGGGGCCAACGTCCTGACTTTC
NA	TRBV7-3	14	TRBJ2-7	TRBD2	CASSLMGTSDEQYF	TGTGCCAGCAGCTTAATGGGGACTAGCGACGAGCAGTACTTC
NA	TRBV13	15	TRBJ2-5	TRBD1	CASSGQGALRETQYF	TGTGCCAGCAGCGGACAGGGGGCGCTGAGAGAGACCCAGTACTTC
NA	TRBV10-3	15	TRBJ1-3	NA	CAISGLAGAGNTIYF	TGTGCCATCAGTGGCTTGGCAGGGGCTGGAAACACCATATATTTT
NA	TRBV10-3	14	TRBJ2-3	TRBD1	CAITQTGSTDTQYF	TGTGCCATCACCCAGACAGGGAGCACAGATACGCAGTATTTT
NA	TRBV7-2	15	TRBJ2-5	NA	CASSLEAGRGETQYF	TGTGCCAGCAGCTTAGAGGCCGGGAGAGGAGAGACCCAGTACTTC
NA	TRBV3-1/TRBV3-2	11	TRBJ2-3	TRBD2	CASSQGGGQYF	TGTGCCAGCAGCCAAGGGGGGGGGCAGTATTTT
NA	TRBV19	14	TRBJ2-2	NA	CASSIEGGTGELFF	TGTGCCAGTAGTATAGAGGGGGGAACCGGGGAGCTGTTTTTT
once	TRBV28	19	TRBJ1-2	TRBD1	CASSSYPVPVDRRPSGYTF	TGTGCCAGCAGTTCCTATCCCGTTCCGGTGGACAGGAGACCCTCCGGCTACACCTTC
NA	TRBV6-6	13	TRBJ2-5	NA	CASSPARGETQYF	TGTGCCAGCAGCCCGGCAAGGGGGGAGACCCAGTACTTC
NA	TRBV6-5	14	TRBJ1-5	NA	CASSYSSRDQPQHF	TGTGCCAGCAGTTACTCGAGCAGGGATCAGCCCCAGCATTTT
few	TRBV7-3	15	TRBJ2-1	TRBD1	CASSSGGTGGNEQFF	TGTGCCAGCAGCTCCGGCGGGACAGGGGGCAATGAGCAGTTCTTC
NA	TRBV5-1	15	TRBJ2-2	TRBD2	CASRLTSGKSGELFF	TGCGCCAGCAGGTTGACTAGCGGGAAGTCCGGGGAGCTGTTTTTT
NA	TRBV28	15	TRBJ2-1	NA	CASSLGGRLYNEQFF	TGTGCCAGCAGTTTAGGAGGGAGGCTATACAATGAGCAGTTCTTC
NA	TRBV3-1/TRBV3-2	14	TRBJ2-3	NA	CASSQIARTDTQYF	TGTGCCAGCAGCCAAATAGCTCGCACAGATACGCAGTATTTT
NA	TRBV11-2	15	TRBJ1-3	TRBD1	CASSETGGFGNTIYF	TGTGCCAGCAGCGAGACAGGGGGATTTGGAAACACCATATATTTT
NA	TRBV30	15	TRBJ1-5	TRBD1	CAWSGGGTGGQPQHF	TGTGCCTGGAGCGGTGGGGGGACAGGGGGTCAGCCCCAGCATTTT
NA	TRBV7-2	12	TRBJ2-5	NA	CASSLVSETQYF	TGTGCCAGCAGCTTAGTATCGGAGACCCAGTACTTC
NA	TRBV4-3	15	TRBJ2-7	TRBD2	CASSQLTSGAYEQYF	TGCGCCAGCAGCCAACTCACTAGCGGGGCCTACGAGCAGTACTTC
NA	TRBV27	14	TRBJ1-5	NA	CASSLLGVNQPQHF	TGTGCCAGCAGTTTATTAGGGGTCAATCAGCCCCAGCATTTT
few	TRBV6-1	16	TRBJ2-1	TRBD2	CASSENLAGVYNEQFF	TGTGCCAGCAGTGAAAACCTAGCGGGAGTATACAATGAGCAGTTCTTC
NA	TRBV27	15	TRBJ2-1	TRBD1	CASTYRGHRYNEQFF	TGTGCCAGCACCTACAGGGGGCATCGCTACAATGAGCAGTTCTTC
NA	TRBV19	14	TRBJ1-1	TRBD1	CASSIVGQGPEAFF	TGTGCCAGTAGTATTGTAGGACAGGGACCTGAAGCTTTCTTT
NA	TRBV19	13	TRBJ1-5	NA	CASSTDYNQPQHF	TGTGCCAGTAGTACAGACTACAATCAGCCCCAGCATTTT
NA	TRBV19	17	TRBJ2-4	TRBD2	CASSIPPGAGAQNIQYF	TGTGCCAGTAGTATACCCCCCGGAGCGGGGGCACAAAACATTCAGTACTTC
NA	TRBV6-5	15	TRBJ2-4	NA	CASSYSLTGSDIQYF	TGTGCCAGCAGTTACTCTTTGACAGGATCGGACATTCAGTACTTC
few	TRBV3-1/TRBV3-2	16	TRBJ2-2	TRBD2	CASRSSGPTSTGELFF	TGTGCCAGCAGATCTAGCGGCCCCACGTCCACCGGGGAGCTGTTTTTT
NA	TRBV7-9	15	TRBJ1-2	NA	CASSLGARRPYGYTF	TGTGCCAGCAGCTTAGGAGCGAGACGACCGTATGGCTACACCTTC
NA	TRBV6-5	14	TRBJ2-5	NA	CASRADRGRETQYF	TGTGCCAGCAGGGCCGACCGGGGTCGCGAGACCCAGTACTTC
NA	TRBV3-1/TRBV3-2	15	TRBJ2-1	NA	CASSQADSSYNEQFF	TGTGCCAGCAGCCAAGCGGACTCTAGCTACAATGAGCAGTTCTTC
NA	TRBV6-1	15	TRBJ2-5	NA	CASSEAGGTQETQYF	TGTGCCAGCAGTGAAGCTGGGGGCACCCAAGAGACCCAGTACTTC
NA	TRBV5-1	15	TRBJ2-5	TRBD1	CASSYRQGGQETQYF	TGCGCCAGCAGCTACCGACAGGGGGGGCAAGAGACCCAGTACTTC
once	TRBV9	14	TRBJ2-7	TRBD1	CASRSTGGPAEQYF	TGTGCCAGCAGGTCGACAGGGGGTCCAGCCGAGCAGTACTTC
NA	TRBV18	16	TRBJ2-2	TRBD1	CASSLRTGVNTGELFF	TGTGCCAGCTCCCTCCGGACAGGGGTAAACACCGGGGAGCTGTTTTTT
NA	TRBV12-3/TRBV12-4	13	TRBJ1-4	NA	CASRRETNEKLFF	TGTGCCAGCAGGAGGGAGACTAATGAAAAACTGTTTTTT
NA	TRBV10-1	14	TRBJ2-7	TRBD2	CASSEGGGPYEQYF	TGCGCCAGCAGTGAGGGGGGAGGGCCCTACGAGCAGTACTTC
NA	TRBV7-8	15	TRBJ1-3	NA	CASSYRENSGNTIYF	TGTGCCAGCAGCTATCGGGAAAACTCTGGAAACACCATATATTTT
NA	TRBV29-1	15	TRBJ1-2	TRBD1	CSVEDMGQGDYGYTF	TGCAGCGTTGAAGATATGGGACAGGGGGACTATGGCTACACCTTC
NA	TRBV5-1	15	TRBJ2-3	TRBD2	CASSGGRRRTDTQYF	TGCGCCAGCAGCGGCGGGAGGCGACGCACAGATACGCAGTATTTT
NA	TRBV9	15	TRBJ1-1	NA	CASSVQPGQNTEAFF	TGTGCCAGCAGCGTACAACCGGGACAGAACACTGAAGCTTTCTTT
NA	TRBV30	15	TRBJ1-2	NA	CAWKLLSSATRGYTF	TGTGCCTGGAAACTTCTCTCTAGTGCGACGCGTGGCTACACCTTC
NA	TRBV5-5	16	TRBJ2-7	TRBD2	CASSESSGAYSYEQYF	TGTGCCAGCAGCGAAAGTAGCGGGGCCTACTCCTACGAGCAGTACTTC
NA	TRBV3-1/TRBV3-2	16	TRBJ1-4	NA	CASSLGGGHTNEKLFF	TGTGCCAGCAGCCTTGGGGGGGGCCACACTAATGAAAAACTGTTTTTT
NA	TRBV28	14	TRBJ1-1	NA	CASSLGPQGTEAFF	TGTGCCAGCAGTTTAGGACCCCAGGGCACTGAAGCTTTCTTT
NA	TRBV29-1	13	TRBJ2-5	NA	CSVAHSGLKTQYF	TGCAGCGTTGCGCATTCAGGGCTGAAGACCCAGTACTTC
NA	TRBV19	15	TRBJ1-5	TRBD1	CASSPTGTVYQPQHF	TGTGCCAGTAGCCCTACCGGGACAGTTTATCAGCCCCAGCATTTT
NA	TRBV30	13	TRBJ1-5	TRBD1	CAWSRQGNQPQHF	TGTGCCTGGAGTAGACAGGGAAATCAGCCCCAGCATTTT
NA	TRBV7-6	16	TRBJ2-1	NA	CASSLELDPRGNEQFF	TGTGCCAGCAGCTTAGAGCTGGACCCAAGGGGGAATGAGCAGTTCTTC
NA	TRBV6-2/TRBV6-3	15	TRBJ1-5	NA	CASSGQGRSNQPQHF	TGTGCCAGCAGTGGCCAGGGAAGGAGCAATCAGCCCCAGCATTTT
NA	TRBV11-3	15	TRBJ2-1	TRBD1	CASSSFRQGGGEQFF	TGTGCCAGCAGCTCCTTTAGACAGGGTGGCGGTGAGCAGTTCTTC
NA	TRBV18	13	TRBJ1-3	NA	CASSPGQGNTIYF	TGTGCCAGCTCACCCGGACAGGGAAACACCATATATTTT
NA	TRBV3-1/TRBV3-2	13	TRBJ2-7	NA	CASSHGLNYEQYF	TGTGCCAGCAGCCATGGACTGAACTACGAGCAGTACTTC
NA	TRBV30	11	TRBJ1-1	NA	CAERKGAEAFF	TGTGCTGAGAGGAAAGGGGCTGAAGCTTTCTTT
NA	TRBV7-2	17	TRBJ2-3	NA	CASSLAGIAASTDTQYF	TGTGCCAGCAGCTTAGCGGGGATAGCGGCTAGCACAGATACGCAGTATTTT
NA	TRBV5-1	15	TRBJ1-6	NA	CASSPSTGEGSPLHF	TGCGCCAGCAGCCCGAGTACGGGGGAGGGGTCACCCCTCCACTTT
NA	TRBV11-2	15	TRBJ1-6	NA	CASSTDRFPNSPLHF	TGTGCCAGCAGCACCGACAGGTTCCCCAATTCACCCCTCCACTTT
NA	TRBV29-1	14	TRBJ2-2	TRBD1	CSVRDRANTGELFF	TGCAGCGTCCGGGACAGGGCGAACACCGGGGAGCTGTTTTTT
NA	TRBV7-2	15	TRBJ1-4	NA	CASSLRFRDNEKLFF	TGTGCCAGCAGCTTAAGATTCAGGGATAATGAAAAACTGTTTTTT
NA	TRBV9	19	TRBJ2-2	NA	CASSLKYSRGSLNTGELFF	TGTGCCAGCAGCCTCAAATATTCCAGGGGTTCCTTGAACACCGGGGAGCTGTTTTTT
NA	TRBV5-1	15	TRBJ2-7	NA	CASSLGATSNYEQYF	TGCGCCAGCAGCTTGGGGGCGACTAGTAATTACGAGCAGTACTTC